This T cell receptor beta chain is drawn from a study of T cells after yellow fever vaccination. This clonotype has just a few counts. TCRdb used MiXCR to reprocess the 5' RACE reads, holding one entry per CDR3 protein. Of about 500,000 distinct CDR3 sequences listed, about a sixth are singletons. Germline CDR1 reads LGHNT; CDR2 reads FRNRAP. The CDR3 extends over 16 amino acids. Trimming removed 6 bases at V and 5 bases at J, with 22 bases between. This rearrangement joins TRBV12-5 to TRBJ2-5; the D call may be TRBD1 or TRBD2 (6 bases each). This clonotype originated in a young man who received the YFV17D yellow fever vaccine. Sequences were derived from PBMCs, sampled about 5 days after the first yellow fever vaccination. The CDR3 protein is CASGLTFEGGEETQYF. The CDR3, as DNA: TGTGCTAGTGGCCTCACGTTTGAGGGGGGCGAGGAGACCCAGTACTTC.